One T cell receptor beta chain is described in this entry. This sample is part of a study of CD8+ T cells in alopecia areata. Extracted RNA was reverse transcribed, and the resulting cDNA served as sequencing template. Profiling relied on immunoSEQ multiplex PCR, and the TCRdb table lists in-frame clones only, not all of them. The repertoire has hundreds of thousands of clones, about 60% of them found once; the top ten carry around 0.46%. This CDR3 region has 13 residues. Trimming cost V 9 bases and J 6 bases; bases outside gene matches: 10. Germline CDR1 reads MGHDK; CDR2 reads SYGVNS. The TCR sequence derives from a human donor with alopecia areata. Sequencing was performed on CD4+ T cells sorted from blood, taken at week 0. The chain employs TRBV25-1 and TRBJ1-2, with 7 bases aligning to TRBD1. The CDR3 sequence: CASTTDRVHGYTF. In DNA form, the CDR3 reads TGTGCCAGTACTACAGACAGGGTCCATGGCTACACCTTC.